This T cell receptor (beta chain) was profiled in a study of control samples from healthy donors and cancer patients. Some clones are missing from TCRdb's copy, which holds only in-frame ones; the method was immunoSEQ multiplex PCR. The data contain approximately 84,000 clones, roughly 82% of them seen just once; the ten biggest clones take up over 7.5%. J gave up 3 bases and V 4 bases, and 13 bases lay outside the gene matches. This CDR3 is 16 amino acids long. Germline V CDR1 and CDR2: SGDLS, YYNGEE. The specimen sequenced was blood. This TCR was recovered from a woman aged 60-75 years in good health. The chain employs TRBV9 and TRBJ2-7; the match to TRBD2 covers 7 bases. CDR3 nucleotides: TGTGCCAGCAGCCCAGAGGTAGCGGGTGGTTACTACGAGCAGTACTTC. Residues: CASSPEVAGGYYEQYF.